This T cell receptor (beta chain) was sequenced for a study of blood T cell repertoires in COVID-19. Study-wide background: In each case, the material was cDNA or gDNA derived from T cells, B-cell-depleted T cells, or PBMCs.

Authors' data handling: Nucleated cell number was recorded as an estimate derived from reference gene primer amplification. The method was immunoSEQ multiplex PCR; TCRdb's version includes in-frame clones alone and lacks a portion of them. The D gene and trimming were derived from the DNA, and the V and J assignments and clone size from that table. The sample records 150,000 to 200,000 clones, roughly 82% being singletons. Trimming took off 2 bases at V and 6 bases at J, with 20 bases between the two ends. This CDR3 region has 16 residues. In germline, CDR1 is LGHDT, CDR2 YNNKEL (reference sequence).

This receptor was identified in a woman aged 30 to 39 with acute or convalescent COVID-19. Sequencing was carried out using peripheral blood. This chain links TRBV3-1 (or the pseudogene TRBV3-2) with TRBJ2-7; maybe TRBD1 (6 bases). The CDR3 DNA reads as TGTGCCAGCAGCCAACCTTCGGGTACAGGGCATGGCGAGCAGTACTTC. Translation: CASSQPSGTGHGEQYF.